This is a list of T cell receptor beta chains from one sample in a study of T cell responses to AZD1222 COVID-19 vaccine. Produced via immunoSEQ multiplex PCR; TCRdb's table is partial and in-frame only. The repertoire holds 180,000 or so clones, with approximately 90% as singletons. Specimen: peripheral blood, collected 28 days after the second AZD1222 dose. Receptors originate from an adult who received the AZD1222 COVID-19 vaccine. The CDR3 runs from the conserved cysteine through the conserved F or W. D genes are given only for firm matches. Not all rows give a size; the values are once, few, many and, for expanded clones, a class.

D gene: -; V gene: TRBV19; J gene: TRBJ1-6; clone size: -; CDR3 DNA: TGTGCCAGTAGTATGGGCGGGGGCAATTCACCCCTCCACTTT; CDR3 protein: CASSMGGGNSPLHF
D gene: -; V gene: TRBV4-3; J gene: TRBJ2-3; clone size: -; CDR3 DNA: TGCGCCAGCAGCCGGGGTTTCGGAGGAACAGATACGCAGTATTTT; CDR3 protein: CASSRGFGGTDTQYF
D gene: -; V gene: TRBV4-2; J gene: TRBJ2-3; clone size: once; CDR3 DNA: TGTGCCAGCAGCCAAGCCGGTTTCGGCACAGATACGCAGTATTTT; CDR3 protein: CASSQAGFGTDTQYF
D gene: -; V gene: TRBV19; J gene: TRBJ2-3; clone size: -; CDR3 DNA: TGTGCCACTAAAGGGGCGGGATCTGGGACAGATACGCAGTATTTT; CDR3 protein: CATKGAGSGTDTQYF
D gene: -; V gene: TRBV2; J gene: TRBJ1-2; clone size: -; CDR3 DNA: TGTGCCAGCAACCGGGGTGGCAACTATGGCTACACCTTC; CDR3 protein: CASNRGGNYGYTF
D gene: -; V gene: TRBV7-3; J gene: TRBJ1-1; clone size: once; CDR3 DNA: TGTGCCAGCAGCTTAAACAGTAACACTGAAGCTTTCTTT; CDR3 protein: CASSLNSNTEAFF
D gene: TRBD1; V gene: TRBV18; J gene: TRBJ1-4; clone size: -; CDR3 DNA: TGTGCCAGCTCACCCGGGACAGGGGTCTATGAAAAACTGTTTTTT; CDR3 protein: CASSPGTGVYEKLFF
D gene: TRBD1; V gene: TRBV19; J gene: TRBJ1-6; clone size: -; CDR3 DNA: TGTGCCAGTAGTACTCCCCCCGGGCAGGGGGTTTTATTGACCCTCCACTTT; CDR3 protein: CASSTPPGQGVLLTLHF
D gene: TRBD1; V gene: TRBV5-1; J gene: TRBJ2-3; clone size: -; CDR3 DNA: TGCGCCAGCAGCCTCGGGACAGGGAGGTCCCACTATACGCAGTATTTT; CDR3 protein: CASSLGTGRSHYTQYF
D gene: TRBD1; V gene: TRBV7-9; J gene: TRBJ1-5; clone size: -; CDR3 DNA: TGTGCCAGCGGGACAGGCAATCAGCCCCAGCATTTT; CDR3 protein: CASGTGNQPQHF
D gene: -; V gene: TRBV7-9; J gene: TRBJ1-1; clone size: -; CDR3 DNA: TGTGCCAGCAGCTCGACTTCGGGGGGAGGGAACACTGAAGCTTTCTTT; CDR3 protein: CASSSTSGGGNTEAFF
D gene: -; V gene: TRBV6-2/TRBV6-3; J gene: TRBJ1-5; clone size: -; CDR3 DNA: TGTGCCAGCAGTTTATCAACGTCGAGCTTTCCTCGTAGCAATCAGCCCCAGCATTTT; CDR3 protein: CASSLSTSSFPRSNQPQHF
D gene: TRBD2; V gene: TRBV5-1; J gene: TRBJ2-3; clone size: once; CDR3 DNA: TGCGCCAGCAGCTTGGGACTAGCTTACACAGATACGCAGTATTTT; CDR3 protein: CASSLGLAYTDTQYF
D gene: -; V gene: TRBV12-5; J gene: TRBJ2-7; clone size: -; CDR3 DNA: TGTGCTAGTGGTTGGGGGGCCGCGAGCTCCTACGAGCAGTACTTC; CDR3 protein: CASGWGAASSYEQYF
D gene: TRBD1; V gene: TRBV7-9; J gene: TRBJ1-4; clone size: -; CDR3 DNA: TGTGCCACCGTACCTGGACAGGGGGTTGGAAAACTGTTTTTT; CDR3 protein: CATVPGQGVGKLFF
D gene: -; V gene: TRBV14; J gene: TRBJ2-7; clone size: -; CDR3 DNA: TGTGCCAGCAGCCAAGTTAGGGGGAACGAGCAGTACTTC; CDR3 protein: CASSQVRGNEQYF
D gene: -; V gene: TRBV7-7; J gene: TRBJ2-3; clone size: once; CDR3 DNA: TGTGCTAGCAGCTTAGCAGAGGCAGATACGCAGTATTTT; CDR3 protein: CASSLAEADTQYF
D gene: -; V gene: TRBV12-3/TRBV12-4; J gene: TRBJ1-2; clone size: -; CDR3 DNA: TGTGCCAGCAGCTTCGGGGACCACTATGGCTACACCTTC; CDR3 protein: CASSFGDHYGYTF
D gene: -; V gene: TRBV5-1; J gene: TRBJ1-4; clone size: -; CDR3 DNA: TGCGCCAGCAGCTTGGGCCCTAATGAAAAACTGTTTTTT; CDR3 protein: CASSLGPNEKLFF
D gene: -; V gene: TRBV30; J gene: TRBJ1-2; clone size: -; CDR3 DNA: TGTGCCTGGAGCGGACCGGGGTTCGCCTATGGCTACACCTTC; CDR3 protein: CAWSGPGFAYGYTF
D gene: -; V gene: TRBV7-2; J gene: TRBJ1-1; clone size: -; CDR3 DNA: TGTGCCAGCAGCTCCCGGGACGGCGCGCCAGGGGACACTGAAGCTTTCTTT; CDR3 protein: CASSSRDGAPGDTEAFF
D gene: -; V gene: TRBV10-2; J gene: TRBJ2-2; clone size: once; CDR3 DNA: TGCGCCAGCAGTGAGTCGAACCGCGGGACTCCACTGTTTTTT; CDR3 protein: CASSESNRGTPLFF
D gene: -; V gene: TRBV7-9; J gene: TRBJ1-1; clone size: -; CDR3 DNA: TGTGCCAGCAGCTTACGGGGAGCGATGACAGAAGCTTTCTTT; CDR3 protein: CASSLRGAMTEAFF
D gene: -; V gene: TRBV4-3; J gene: TRBJ2-2; clone size: once; CDR3 DNA: TGCGCCAGCAGCCAAGAGTTAATCATAAACGGGGAGCTGTTTTTT; CDR3 protein: CASSQELIINGELFF
D gene: TRBD2; V gene: TRBV5-1; J gene: TRBJ2-7; clone size: once; CDR3 DNA: TGCGCCAGCAGCTTTCGGACTAGCGGGTACGAGCAGTACTTC; CDR3 protein: CASSFRTSGYEQYF
D gene: TRBD1; V gene: TRBV10-1; J gene: TRBJ1-1; clone size: once; CDR3 DNA: TGCGCCAGCAGTGAGCGGGCAGGGGGCCCTCTGAACACTGAAGCTTTCTTT; CDR3 protein: CASSERAGGPLNTEAFF
D gene: -; V gene: TRBV7-2; J gene: TRBJ2-2; clone size: few; CDR3 DNA: TGTGCCAGCAGGTCGGCCATCGGGGAGCTGTTTTTT; CDR3 protein: CASRSAIGELFF
D gene: TRBD2; V gene: TRBV3-1/TRBV3-2; J gene: TRBJ2-5; clone size: -; CDR3 DNA: TGTGCCAGCAGCCCGGGACTAGCGGAACTGCAAGAGACCCAGTACTTC; CDR3 protein: CASSPGLAELQETQYF
D gene: TRBD2; V gene: TRBV19; J gene: TRBJ2-3; clone size: -; CDR3 DNA: TGTGCCAGTAGTACCGTAGCGGGGGGCACAGATACGCAGTATTTT; CDR3 protein: CASSTVAGGTDTQYF
D gene: -; V gene: TRBV19; J gene: TRBJ2-7; clone size: -; CDR3 DNA: TGTGCCAGTAGTATACAGGGGTCACCCTACGAGCAGTACTTC; CDR3 protein: CASSIQGSPYEQYF
D gene: -; V gene: TRBV6-5; J gene: TRBJ1-4; clone size: once; CDR3 DNA: TGTGCCAGCAGCTCAACGGAGGGGCACGAAAAACTGTTTTTT; CDR3 protein: CASSSTEGHEKLFF
D gene: -; V gene: TRBV7-3; J gene: TRBJ2-2; clone size: -; CDR3 DNA: TGTGCCAGCAGCTTATTTCTCTCGGGCACCGGGGAGCTGTTTTTT; CDR3 protein: CASSLFLSGTGELFF